This entry concerns a single T cell receptor (beta chain). Its antigen remains unidentified. The test was conducted at deep level. Produced via immunoSEQ multiplex PCR; TCRdb's table is partial and in-frame only. The sample consists of hundreds of thousands of clones, about two thirds of them appearing once. These data come from a study of shared clonotypes between healthy human individuals. Study-level points and caveats: In several donors, around 4.8% of naive CD4 clonotypes appeared in common.

Germline V gene sequence: CDR1 MDHEN, CDR2 SYDVKM. V shed 2 bases and J 4 bases; nucleotides not matched to a gene: 10. The CDR3 is made up of 17 amino acids. This rearrangement joins TRBV28 to TRBJ2-1; TRBD2 agrees at 8 bases. Sequenced sample: memory CD4+ T cells sorted from blood. Subset meaning: CD45RA-negative fraction. The clonotype was recovered from a woman between 25 and 40 years old in good health. The DNA for the CDR3 is TGTGCCAGCAGTTTACGGGTACCGGGACTAGGATACAATGAGCAGTTCTTC. Translating gives CASSLRVPGLGYNEQFF.